This T cell receptor beta chain comes out of a study of shared clonotypes between healthy human individuals. The CDR3 has 17 amino acids. Libraries were prepared by immunoSEQ multiplex PCR; TCRdb keeps only in-frame clonotypes and omits some of them. The sample holds around 2,100,000 clones, about 94% seen once. Concerning this clone: The antigen is undetermined.

Naive CD8 cells lacked CD45RO, underwent positive selection for CCR7 and left out terminally differentiated effector memory CD45RA+ cells. Findings and caveats of the study: Sampling involved blood alone; tissue repertoires likely differ. For sorted subsets, rarefaction showed incomplete sequencing despite large depth.

This chain links TRBV21-1 with TRBJ1-1; whether TRBD1, the table's D call, matches the DNA was not checked. TRBV21-1 is annotated as a pseudogene. The source of this sequence is a man aged 18 to 29 in good health. Sequencing was carried out using naive CD8+ T cells sorted from blood. CDR3 bases: TGTGCCAGCAGCTTACCGACAGGGGTGGGGCCAAACACTGAAGCTTTCTTT. Protein: CASSLPTGVGPNTEAFF.